The rows below give T cell receptor beta chains drawn from one sample of a study of T-cell memory formation after mild COVID-19. TCRdb recomputed calls from the 5' RACE reads with MiXCR, one row per CDR3 protein. The repertoire has 400,000 or so distinct CDR3 sequences, around 20% of them found once; the top ten carry 8.4%. The sample comprised PBMCs or a T cell subset sorted from them (not recorded which). The receptors were gathered from an adult woman who had mild COVID-19 (a few samples of this study predate the infection). Cell type and time point are not known. The CDR3 runs from the conserved cysteine through the conserved F or W. D genes are given only for firm matches. Clone size is stated in some rows and not others, as once, few, many or a class when expanded.

- | TRBJ1-1 | TRBV7-6 | 15 | - | CASSLRGSLNTEAFF | TGTGCCAGCAGCTTAAGAGGGAGCCTGAACACTGAAGCTTTCTTT
- | TRBJ2-5 | TRBV5-4 | 15 | TRBD1 | CASSLSGGALETQYF | TGTGCCAGCAGCTTGTCAGGGGGCGCTTTAGAGACCCAGTACTTC
- | TRBJ2-1 | TRBV4-1 | 17 | - | CASSQDRETTESNEQFF | TGCGCCAGCAGCCAAGATCGGGAGACAACCGAGAGCAATGAGCAGTTCTTC
- | TRBJ2-2 | TRBV24-1 | 15 | - | CATSDWTLNTGELFF | TGTGCCACCAGTGACTGGACACTAAACACCGGGGAGCTGTTTTTT
few | TRBJ2-1 | TRBV3-1 | 14 | TRBD2 | CASRLKREVNEQFF | TGTGCCAGCCGACTAAAGCGGGAAGTTAATGAGCAGTTCTTC
few | TRBJ2-2 | TRBV5-1 | 14 | - | CASSPQGETGELFF | TGCGCCAGCAGTCCTCAAGGGGAGACCGGGGAGCTGTTTTTT
- | TRBJ1-4 | TRBV5-4 | 13 | - | CASSKWTEEKLFF | TGTGCCAGCAGCAAATGGACGGAAGAAAAACTGTTTTTT
- | TRBJ1-6 | TRBV4-1 | 17 | - | CASSQDGGGEYNSPLHF | TGCGCCAGCAGCCAAGACGGTGGGGGCGAATATAATTCACCCCTCCACTTT
once | TRBJ1-2 | TRBV12-3/TRBV12-4 | 13 | - | CASTPGGTDGYTF | TGTGCCAGCACCCCGGGGGGGACGGATGGCTACACCTTC
many | TRBJ2-3 | TRBV7-3 | 16 | - | CASSLNPGPPADTQYF | TGTGCCAGCAGCTTAAATCCGGGGCCTCCCGCAGATACGCAGTATTTT
few | TRBJ2-2 | TRBV6-6 | 13 | - | CASSYVLTGELFF | TGTGCCAGCAGTTACGTGTTAACGGGGGAGCTGTTTTTT
many | TRBJ2-7 | TRBV7-9 | 15 | - | CASSLDAGTPYEQYF | TGTGCCAGCAGCTTAGACGCCGGGACCCCCTACGAGCAGTACTTC
- | TRBJ2-7 | TRBV5-1 | 14 | TRBD1 | CASSSGTAPYEQYF | TGCGCCAGCAGCTCCGGGACAGCCCCCTACGAGCAGTACTTC
- | TRBJ2-5 | TRBV29-1 | 14 | - | CSVLRRLAAETQYF | TGCAGCGTCCTGCGGCGACTTGCAGCGGAGACCCAGTACTTC
few | TRBJ2-1 | TRBV5-1 | 15 | - | CASSLGQTTSAEQFF | TGCGCCAGCAGCTTGGGACAGACGACTAGTGCAGAGCAGTTCTTC
- | TRBJ2-5 | TRBV5-1 | 14 | - | CASGEIAGHQNENF | TGCGCCAGCGGCGAGATAGCCGGTCATCAGAATGAGAACTTC
- | TRBJ2-1 | TRBV30 | 14 | TRBD2 | CAWSIAGVADEQFF | TGTGCCTGGAGTATCGCGGGGGTGGCCGATGAGCAGTTCTTC
few | TRBJ1-2 | TRBV27 | 14 | TRBD1 | CASKRDRGPAGYTF | TGTGCCAGCAAACGGGACAGGGGGCCGGCTGGCTACACCTTC
many | TRBJ2-2 | TRBV7-6 | 15 | - | CASSQVAANTGELFF | TGTGCCAGCAGCCAGGTAGCGGCGAACACCGGGGAGCTGTTTTTT
many | TRBJ2-2 | TRBV2 | 17 | - | CASSELGQMVGTGELFF | TGTGCCAGCAGTGAACTGGGGCAGATGGTAGGCACCGGGGAGCTGTTTTTT
- | TRBJ1-5 | TRBV24-1 | 17 | TRBD1 | CATSEGNRGLWNQPQHF | TGTGCCACCAGTGAAGGAAACAGGGGGCTATGGAATCAGCCCCAGCATTTT
- | TRBJ2-3 | TRBV5-1 | 12 | - | CASSFQGNGQYF | TGCGCCAGCAGCTTCCAGGGTAATGGGCAGTATTTT
- | TRBJ2-3 | TRBV29-1 | 16 | TRBD2 | CSVALGGGRAEDTQYF | TGCAGCGTTGCCCTCGGTGGCGGGAGGGCGGAGGATACGCAGTATTTT
- | TRBJ2-7 | TRBV20-1 | 17 | - | CSARDPAEVGRLNEQYF | TGCAGTGCTAGAGATCCGGCGGAAGTAGGACGGCTCAACGAGCAGTACTTC
- | TRBJ1-2 | TRBV5-1 | 12 | - | CASSVIGEGYTF | TGCGCCAGCAGCGTGATAGGGGAGGGCTACACCTTC
- | TRBJ1-1 | TRBV6-2/TRBV6-3 | 12 | - | CASSQQGFEAFF | TGTGCCAGCAGCCAGCAAGGCTTTGAAGCTTTCTTT
- | TRBJ2-5 | TRBV5-1 | 13 | - | CASSLAMRETQYF | TGCGCCAGCAGCTTGGCCATGAGAGAGACCCAGTACTTC
- | TRBJ1-3 | TRBV3-1 | 18 | - | CASSQERPGHNSGNTIYF | TGTGCCAGCAGCCAAGAAAGACCGGGGCACAACTCTGGAAACACCATATATTTT
- | TRBJ1-1 | TRBV5-1 | 15 | TRBD1 | CASSLDRGLNTEAFF | TGCGCCAGCAGCTTGGACAGGGGGCTGAACACTGAAGCTTTCTTT
few | TRBJ2-5 | TRBV3-1 | 15 | - | CASKRRGTEKETQYF | TGTGCCAGCAAGAGGAGGGGGACCGAAAAAGAGACCCAGTACTTC
many | TRBJ2-3 | TRBV6-4 | 15 | - | CASSEGSGGRGTQYF | TGTGCCAGCAGTGAAGGGTCAGGTGGACGCGGTACGCAGTATTTT
- | TRBJ1-2 | TRBV15 | 14 | - | CATSRESGGYGYTF | TGTGCCACCAGCAGAGAATCGGGGGGCTATGGCTACACCTTC
few | TRBJ2-5 | TRBV5-1 | 15 | TRBD2 | CASSAGTSGYQTQYF | TGCGCCAGCAGCGCCGGGACTAGCGGCTACCAGACCCAGTACTTC
once | TRBJ1-1 | TRBV6-2/TRBV6-3 | 15 | - | CASKRGLGTNTEAFF | TGTGCCAGCAAGCGCGGGCTGGGGACGAACACTGAAGCTTTCTTT
- | TRBJ1-1 | TRBV20-1 | 15 | - | CSARADARLGTEAFF | TGCAGTGCTAGAGCGGACGCGAGGCTGGGCACTGAAGCTTTCTTT
once | TRBJ1-6 | TRBV7-2 | 15 | - | CASSSRGWGDSPLHF | TGTGCCAGCAGCTCCCGGGGTTGGGGTGATTCACCCCTCCACTTT
- | TRBJ1-4 | TRBV4-1 | 16 | - | CASSQSEAATNEKLFF | TGCGCCAGCAGCCAATCGGAGGCAGCAACTAATGAAAAACTGTTTTTT
- | TRBJ1-3 | TRBV14 | 14 | - | CASRRQGSGNTIYF | TGTGCCAGCAGACGCCAGGGCTCTGGAAACACCATATATTTT
- | TRBJ1-2 | TRBV4-3 | 15 | TRBD1 | CASSQDETGDYGYTF | TGCGCCAGCAGCCAAGATGAGACAGGGGACTATGGCTACACCTTC
few | TRBJ2-3 | TRBV30 | 16 | TRBD2 | CAWSAVPAGVTDTQYF | TGTGCCTGGAGTGCCGTGCCGGCGGGGGTCACAGATACGCAGTATTTT
- | TRBJ2-7 | TRBV12-3/TRBV12-4 | 18 | TRBD2 | CASTTGSFGLAGSGEQYF | TGTGCCAGCACCACAGGCTCGTTCGGCCTAGCGGGTTCCGGCGAGCAGTACTTC
- | TRBJ2-1 | TRBV7-8 | 18 | TRBD2 | CASSPHPGTSVINNEQFF | TGTGCCAGCAGCCCACATCCGGGGACTAGCGTAATAAACAATGAGCAGTTCTTC
many | TRBJ2-5 | TRBV6-1 | 15 | - | CASSEATGRQETQYF | TGTGCCAGCAGTGAAGCCACAGGGAGACAAGAGACCCAGTACTTC
- | TRBJ2-1 | TRBV6-5 | 12 | TRBD1 | CASRTGANEQFF | TGTGCCAGCAGGACAGGGGCAAATGAGCAGTTCTTC
few | TRBJ1-4 | TRBV20-1 | 13 | - | CSASHGLNEKLFF | TGCAGTGCTAGCCACGGCTTGAATGAAAAACTGTTTTTT
few | TRBJ2-1 | TRBV7-3 | 14 | TRBD1 | CASSAGQGRNEQFF | TGTGCCAGCAGCGCGGGACAGGGCCGCAATGAGCAGTTCTTC
few | TRBJ2-2 | TRBV5-5 | 16 | TRBD1 | CASSPGQGINTGELFF | TGTGCCAGCAGCCCGGGACAGGGAATAAACACCGGGGAGCTGTTTTTT
many | TRBJ2-7 | TRBV4-2 | 14 | - | CASSPGTPPYEQYF | TGTGCCAGCAGCCCCGGGACGCCCCCCTACGAGCAGTACTTC
- | TRBJ1-1 | TRBV12-3/TRBV12-4 | 15 | - | CASSPRDGVGTEAFF | TGTGCCAGCAGTCCCCGGGACGGAGTGGGCACTGAAGCTTTCTTT
- | TRBJ2-1 | TRBV6-6 | 19 | TRBD2 | CASRETGTSGSKAYNEQFF | TGTGCCAGCAGGGAAACCGGGACTAGCGGGAGTAAAGCCTACAATGAGCAGTTCTTC
few | TRBJ1-1 | TRBV5-1 | 14 | - | CASSLVELNTEAFF | TGCGCCAGCAGCTTGGTGGAGCTGAACACTGAAGCTTTCTTT
few | TRBJ2-2 | TRBV9 | 12 | - | CASSAATGELFF | TGTGCCAGCAGCGCGGCCACCGGGGAGCTGTTTTTT
- | TRBJ2-2 | TRBV12-3/TRBV12-4 | 15 | - | CASSFGLMNTGELFF | TGTGCCAGCAGTTTCGGACTGATGAACACCGGGGAGCTGTTTTTT
few | TRBJ2-5 | TRBV5-1 | 14 | - | CASSSMDWEETQYF | TGCGCCAGCAGCTCCATGGACTGGGAAGAGACCCAGTACTTC
few | TRBJ2-3 | TRBV3-1 | 13 | TRBD2 | CASRGGATDTQYF | TGTGCCAGCCGGGGGGGGGCTACAGATACGCAGTATTTT
few | TRBJ2-3 | TRBV5-1 | 17 | TRBD1 | CASSFTGGGRVTDTQYF | TGCGCCAGCAGCTTTACAGGGGGCGGACGGGTCACAGATACGCAGTATTTT
few | TRBJ2-7 | TRBV10-3 | 13 | TRBD2 | CATSGGSSYEQYF | TGTGCCACCAGCGGCGGGAGTAGCTACGAGCAGTACTTC
- | TRBJ2-3 | TRBV12-3/TRBV12-4 | 15 | TRBD1 | CASSFRGLGTDTQYF | TGTGCCAGCAGTTTCAGGGGGCTGGGCACAGATACGCAGTATTTT
many | TRBJ1-2 | TRBV4-2 | 14 | - | CASSQDDRNYGYTF | TGTGCCAGCAGCCAAGACGACAGGAACTATGGCTACACCTTC
few | TRBJ2-7 | TRBV29-1 | 12 | TRBD2 | CSVTSGSYEQYF | TGCAGCGTGACTAGCGGGAGCTACGAGCAGTACTTC